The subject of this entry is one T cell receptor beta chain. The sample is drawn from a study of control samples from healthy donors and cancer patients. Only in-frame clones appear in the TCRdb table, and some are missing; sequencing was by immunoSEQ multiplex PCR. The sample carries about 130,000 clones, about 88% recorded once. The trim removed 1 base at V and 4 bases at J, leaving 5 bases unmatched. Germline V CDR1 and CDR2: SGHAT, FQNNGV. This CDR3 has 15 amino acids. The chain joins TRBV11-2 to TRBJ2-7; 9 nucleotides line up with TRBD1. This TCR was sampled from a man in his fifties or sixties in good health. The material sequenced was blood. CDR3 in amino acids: CASSLGLDRGYEQYF. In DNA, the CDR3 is TGTGCCAGCAGCTTAGGCCTGGACAGGGGTTACGAGCAGTACTTC.